This TCR beta chain was sequenced during a study of CD8 T cells in ankylosing spondylitis. Whole-study results and caveats: It appeared that ankylosing spondylitis blood was characterized by a TCR beta motif of several highly homologous variants. The study looked at matched synovial fluid samples from ankylosing spondylitis patients. Disease-linked clones were reported to be significantly enriched there. Relatively rare in peripheral blood, disease-linked clones were also CD8+.

At least ten counts were recorded for this clonotype. Its antigen is currently unknown. Quantitative molecular-barcoded 5'-RACE generated the TCR beta libraries. TCRdb itself ran the 5' RACE reads through MiXCR, one entry per CDR3 protein. The table records under 150,000 distinct CDR3 sequences, over 7% of them present only once. The CDR3 contains 14 residues. J gave up 6 bases and V 2 bases, and 7 bases lay outside the gene matches. The germline V gene encodes CDR1 SGHDT and CDR2 YYEEEE. This sequence was found in a male donor with ankylosing spondylitis or in good health (not recorded which). Sequencing was done on a sample of blood, either unsorted or a sorted T cell fraction (not recorded which). The chain is built from TRBV5-6 and TRBJ2-7; 8 nucleotides align to TRBD1. CDR3 coding DNA: TGTGCCAGCAGCTTCGACAGGGGCGCCGGCGAGCAGTACTTC. Translation gives CASSFDRGAGEQYF.